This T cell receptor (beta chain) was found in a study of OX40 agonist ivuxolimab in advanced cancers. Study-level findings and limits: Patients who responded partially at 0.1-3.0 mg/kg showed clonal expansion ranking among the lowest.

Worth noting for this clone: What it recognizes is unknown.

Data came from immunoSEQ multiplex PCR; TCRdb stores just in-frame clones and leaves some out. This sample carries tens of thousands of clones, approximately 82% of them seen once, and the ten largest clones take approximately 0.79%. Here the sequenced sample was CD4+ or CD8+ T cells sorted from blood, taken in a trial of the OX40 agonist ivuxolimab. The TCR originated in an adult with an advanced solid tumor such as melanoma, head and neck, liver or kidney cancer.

The CDR3, as DNA: TGTGCCTGGAGTCTGACAGGGTTGGGGCAGCCCCAGCATTTT. Protein: CAWSLTGLGQPQHF. The V call is TRBV30, the J call TRBJ1-5; 7 bases match TRBD1. V dropped 2 bases and J dropped 7; count of bases not matched to a gene: 8. Germline loops: CDR1 GTSNPN, CDR2 SVGIG (reference sequence). The CDR3 runs 14 residues.